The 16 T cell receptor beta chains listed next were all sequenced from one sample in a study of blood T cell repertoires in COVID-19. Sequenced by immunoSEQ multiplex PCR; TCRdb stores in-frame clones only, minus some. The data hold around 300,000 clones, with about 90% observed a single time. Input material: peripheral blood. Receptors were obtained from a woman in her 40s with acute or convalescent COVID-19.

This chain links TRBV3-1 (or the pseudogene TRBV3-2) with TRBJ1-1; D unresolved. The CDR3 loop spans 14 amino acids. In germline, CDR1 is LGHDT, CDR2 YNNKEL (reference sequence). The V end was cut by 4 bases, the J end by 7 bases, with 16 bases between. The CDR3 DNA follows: TGTGCCAGCAGCCCACCGGGTAGTGGAGGTGAAGCTTTCTTT. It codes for CASSPPGSGGEAFF.

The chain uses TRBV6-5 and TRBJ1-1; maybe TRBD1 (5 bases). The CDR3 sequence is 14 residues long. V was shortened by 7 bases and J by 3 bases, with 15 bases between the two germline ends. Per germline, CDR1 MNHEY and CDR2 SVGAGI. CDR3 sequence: CASTRWGGDTEAFF. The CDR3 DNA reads TGTGCCAGCACTCGGTGGGGGGGGGACACTGAAGCTTTCTTT.

The CDR3 here is CASSEALSVGRIGELFF. CDR3 in DNA: TGTGCCAGCAGTGAAGCGCTCTCCGTAGGGAGGATCGGGGAGCTGTTTTTT. This chain joins TRBV6-1 and TRBJ2-2, with D possibly matching TRBD2 (6 bases). There are 17 residues in the CDR3. Germline CDR1 is MNHNS and CDR2 is SASEGT. V lost 0 bases and J 7 bases, leaving 18 bases between the germline ends.

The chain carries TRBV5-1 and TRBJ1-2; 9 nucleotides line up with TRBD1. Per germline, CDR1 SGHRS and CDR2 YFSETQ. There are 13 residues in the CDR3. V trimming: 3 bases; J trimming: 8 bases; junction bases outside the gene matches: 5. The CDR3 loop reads CASSSTGTGGYTF. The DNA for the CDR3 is TGCGCCAGCAGCTCCACCGGGACAGGGGGCTACACCTTC.

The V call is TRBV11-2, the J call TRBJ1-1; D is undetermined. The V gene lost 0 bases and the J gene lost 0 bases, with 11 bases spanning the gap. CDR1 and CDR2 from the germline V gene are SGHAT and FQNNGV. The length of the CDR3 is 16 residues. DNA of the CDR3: TGTGCCAGCAGCTTAGATCGGCGGCAAGTGAACACTGAAGCTTTCTTT. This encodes CASSLDRRQVNTEAFF.

In DNA, the CDR3 is TGCGCCAGCAGTGAGTCAAGGACAGAGAATTCACCCCTCCACTTT. It specifies CASSESRTENSPLHF. The V and J genes are TRBV10-1 and TRBJ1-6; the D gene is possibly TRBD1 (6 bases). This CDR3 has 15 amino acids. Trimming removed 0 bases from V and 7 bases from J, with 10 bases in between. Germline values: CDR1 WNHNN, CDR2 SYGVQD (reference sequence).

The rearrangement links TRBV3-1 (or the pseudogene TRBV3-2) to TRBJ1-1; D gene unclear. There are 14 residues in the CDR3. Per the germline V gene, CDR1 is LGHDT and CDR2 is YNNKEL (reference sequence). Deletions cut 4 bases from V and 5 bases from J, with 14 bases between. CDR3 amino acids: CASSRRDTGTEAFF. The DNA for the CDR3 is TGTGCCAGCAGCCGAAGAGACACGGGAACTGAAGCTTTCTTT.

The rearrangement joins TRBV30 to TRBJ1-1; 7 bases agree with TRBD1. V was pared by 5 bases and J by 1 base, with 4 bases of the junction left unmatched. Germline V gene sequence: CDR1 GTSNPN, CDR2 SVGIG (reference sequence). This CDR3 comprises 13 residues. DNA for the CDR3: TGTGCCTGGGTGGGACAGACGAACACTGAAGCTTTCTTT. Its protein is CAWVGQTNTEAFF.

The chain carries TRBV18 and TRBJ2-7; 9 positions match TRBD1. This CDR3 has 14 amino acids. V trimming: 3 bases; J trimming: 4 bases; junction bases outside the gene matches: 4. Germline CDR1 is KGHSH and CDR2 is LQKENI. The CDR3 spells CASSPGTGYYEQYV. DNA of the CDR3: TGTGCCAGCTCACCCGGGACAGGGTATTACGAGCAGTACGTC.

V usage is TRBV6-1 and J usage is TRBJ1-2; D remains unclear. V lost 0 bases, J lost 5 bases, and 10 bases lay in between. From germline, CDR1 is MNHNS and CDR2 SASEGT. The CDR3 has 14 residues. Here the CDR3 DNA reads TGTGCCAGCAGTGAAGCGGAAGCGGCTTATGGCTACACCTTC. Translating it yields CASSEAEAAYGYTF.

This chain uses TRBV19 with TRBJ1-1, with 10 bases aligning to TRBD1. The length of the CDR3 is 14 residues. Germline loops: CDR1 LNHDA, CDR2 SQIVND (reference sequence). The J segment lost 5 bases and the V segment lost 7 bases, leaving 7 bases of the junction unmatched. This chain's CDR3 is CASTLGQGPTEAFF. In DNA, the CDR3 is TGTGCCAGTACCCTGGGACAGGGGCCGACTGAAGCTTTCTTT.

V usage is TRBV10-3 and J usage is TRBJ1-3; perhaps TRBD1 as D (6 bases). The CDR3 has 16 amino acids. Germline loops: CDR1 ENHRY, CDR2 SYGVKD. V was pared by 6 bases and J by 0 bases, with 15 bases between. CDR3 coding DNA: TGTGCCATCAGAGCCGGGGGGGCGAGCTCTGGAAACACCATATATTTT. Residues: CAIRAGGASSGNTIYF.

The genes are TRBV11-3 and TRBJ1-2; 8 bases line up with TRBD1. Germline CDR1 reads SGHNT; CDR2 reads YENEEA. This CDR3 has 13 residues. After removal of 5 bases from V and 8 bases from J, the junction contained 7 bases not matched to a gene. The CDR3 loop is CASSPGQGEGYTF. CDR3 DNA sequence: TGTGCCAGCAGCCCTGGACAGGGTGAAGGCTACACCTTC.

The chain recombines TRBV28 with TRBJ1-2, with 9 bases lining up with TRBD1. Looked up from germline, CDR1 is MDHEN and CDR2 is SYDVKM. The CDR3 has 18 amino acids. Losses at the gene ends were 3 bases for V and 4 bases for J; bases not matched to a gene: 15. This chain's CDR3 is CASSFPRNRGRRGYGYTF. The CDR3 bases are TGTGCCAGCAGTTTCCCCCGGAACAGGGGGCGGCGGGGCTATGGCTACACCTTC.

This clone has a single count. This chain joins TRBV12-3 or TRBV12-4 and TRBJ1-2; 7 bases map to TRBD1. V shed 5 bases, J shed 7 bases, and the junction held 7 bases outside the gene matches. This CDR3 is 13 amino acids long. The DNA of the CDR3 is TGTGCCAGCAGTCCCCCCGGGACAGCTGGCTACACCTTC. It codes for CASSPPGTAGYTF.

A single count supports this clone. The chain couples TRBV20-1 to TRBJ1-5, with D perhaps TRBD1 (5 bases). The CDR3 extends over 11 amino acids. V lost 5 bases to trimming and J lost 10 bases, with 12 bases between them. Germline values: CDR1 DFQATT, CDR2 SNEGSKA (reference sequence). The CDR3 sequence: CSAGAIEPQHF. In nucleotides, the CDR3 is TGCAGTGCTGGGGCAATCGAACCCCAGCATTTT.